This T cell receptor (beta chain) was obtained from a study of early T cells in non-severe SARS-CoV-2 infection. Study-level information: Sequencing targeted bulk RNA from unsorted whole blood, leaving chains unpaired.

With respect to this clonotype: Mismatch with germline at one junction end may stem from a read error.

Researchers tagged individual cDNA molecules with unique molecular identifiers. TCRdb reprocessed the 5' RACE reads via MiXCR and lists one record per CDR3 protein. Of just under 65,000 distinct CDR3 sequences listed, about an eighth are singletons. The CDR3 is 12 residues long. The V call is TRBV12-3 or TRBV12-4, the J call TRBJ1-3; D call uncertain. Sample: whole blood. The receptor was derived from an adult who was a healthcare worker with PCR-confirmed SARS-CoV-2 infection or an uninfected control (not recorded which). CDR3 in amino acids: CASRLSENTTYF. In nucleotides, the CDR3 is TGTGCCAGCCGTCTCTCTGAAAACACCACATATTTT.